These 28 T cell receptor beta chains share one sample of origin, sequenced in a study of blood T cell repertoires in COVID-19. The table came from immunoSEQ multiplex PCR; TCRdb's copy has only in-frame clones and leaves some out. The sample holds fewer than 200,000 clones, around nine tenths seen once. The specimen sequenced was peripheral blood. All receptors come from a young woman who had recovered from COVID-19.

The V call is TRBV27, the J call TRBJ2-1; 10 bases align to TRBD2. The germline V gene has CDR1 MNHEY and CDR2 SMNVEV (reference sequence). The CDR3 contains 14 residues. The trim removed 8 bases at V and 4 bases at J, leaving 5 bases unmatched. The CDR3 loop reads CASGAGGLYNEQFF. As DNA, the CDR3 is TGTGCCAGCGGAGCGGGAGGGCTGTACAATGAGCAGTTCTTC.

The CDR3 sequence is CASSQQGLGDTQYF. The CDR3 bases are TGCGCCAGCAGCCAACAGGGTCTGGGGGATACGCAGTATTTT. The chain carries TRBV4-1 and TRBJ2-3, with a weak D call TRBD1 (5 bases). There are 14 residues in the CDR3. The V end lost 2 bases, the J end lost 6 bases, and 12 bases lay between the germline ends. Germline V gene sequence: CDR1 MGHRA, CDR2 YSYEKL.

The J gene is TRBJ2-3, the V gene TRBV2, with no clear D. V lost 7 bases to trimming and J lost 2 bases, with 7 bases between them. The V gene's germline CDR1 is SNHLY and CDR2 FYNNEI. The CDR3 is made up of 12 amino acids. The CDR3 region is CASTQNTDTQYF. The CDR3 bases are TGTGCCAGCACTCAGAACACAGATACGCAGTATTTT.

V is TRBV7-2 and J is TRBJ2-6; no clear D gene. Trimming removed 8 bases at V and 4 bases at J, with 12 bases between. Germline values: CDR1 SGHTA, CDR2 FQGNSA. This CDR3 comprises 14 residues. DNA of the CDR3: TGTGCCAGCCGATTGGAGTCCGGGGCCAACGTCCTGACTTTC. Protein product: CASRLESGANVLTF. Drawing the rest from reference TRBV7-2 and TRBJ2-6, the complete variable domain is GAGVSQSPSNKVTEKGKDVELRCDPISGHTALYWYRQSLGQGLEFLIYFQGNSAPDKSGLPSDRFSAERTGGSVSTLTIQRTQQEDSAVYLCASRLESGANVLTFGAGSRLTVL.

The chain is built from TRBV13 and TRBJ1-1; D is possibly TRBD1 (5 bases). CDR3 length equals 14 residues. V was clipped by 0 bases and J by 4 bases, with 9 bases between them. Germline-derived CDR1 and CDR2 are PRHDT and FYEKMQ (reference sequence). CDR3 nucleotides: TGTGCCAGCAGCTTAGGCAGGGTGGGCACTGAAGCTTTCTTT. This codes for CASSLGRVGTEAFF.

This chain joins TRBV15 and TRBJ2-2; D ambiguous. The CDR3 sequence is 17 residues long. Trimming removed 0 bases from V and 1 base from J, with 12 bases in between. CDR1 and CDR2 from the germline V gene are LNHNV and YYDKDF (reference sequence). The CDR3 region has the DNA TGTGCCACCAGCAGAGATCTCGCGGCCAAGAACACCGGGGAGCTGTTTTTT. Protein: CATSRDLAAKNTGELFF.

J is TRBJ1-6 and V is TRBV2; 7 nucleotides align to TRBD1. After removal of 8 bases from V and 7 bases from J, the junction contained 8 bases not matched to a gene. The CDR3 consists of 14 residues. The germline CDR1 and CDR2 sequences are SNHLY and FYNNEI. The DNA of the CDR3 is TGTGCCAGCGGACGAGAGACAGGGAATTCACCCCTCCACTTT. This codes for CASGRETGNSPLHF.

The V and J genes are TRBV10-3 and TRBJ2-7, with D possibly matching TRBD2 (6 bases). CDR1 and CDR2 (germline): ENHRY, SYGVKD. Trimming shortened V by 3 bases and J by 2 bases, and 11 bases separated the two germline ends. The CDR3 spans 14 residues. CDR3 sequence reads: CAISDGTQTYEQYF. The CDR3 DNA is TGTGCCATCAGTGATGGGACTCAAACCTACGAGCAGTACTTC.

The V call is TRBV7-8, the J call TRBJ2-2; 8 nucleotides match TRBD2. The CDR3 consists of 15 residues. V gave up 6 bases and J gave up 6 bases; unmatched junction bases: 9. Germline V lookup: CDR1 SGHVS, CDR2 FQNEAQ. The chain's CDR3 is CASSYTSGGAGELFF. CDR3 DNA: TGTGCCAGCAGTTATACTAGCGGAGGGGCCGGGGAGCTGTTTTTT.

J is TRBJ2-5 and V is TRBV30; 12 bases agree with TRBD1. Trimming cost V 5 bases and J 4 bases; bases outside gene matches: 5. This CDR3 spans 14 amino acids. Germline CDR1 GTSNPN, CDR2 SVGIG (reference sequence). CDR3 sequence (DNA): TGTGCCTGGGGGACAGGGGGCCTGGGAGAGACCCAGTACTTC. Protein: CAWGTGGLGETQYF. Full variable domain (outside the CDR3, taken from reference TRBV30 and TRBJ2-5): SQTIHQWPATLVQPVGSPLSLECTVEGTSNPNLYWYRQAAGRGLQLLFYSVGIGQISSEVPQNLSASRPQDRQFILSSKKLLLSDSGFYLCAWGTGGLGETQYFGPGTRLLVL.

The chain has TRBV7-2 and TRBJ2-2; possible D gene TRBD1, 5 bases. The CDR3 has 15 residues. The V gene's germline CDR1 is SGHTA and CDR2 FQGNSA. Trimming shortened V by 6 bases and J by 2 bases, and 13 bases separated the two germline ends. The CDR3, as DNA: TGTGCCAGCAGGTCTCCCAGGGCCAACACCGGGGAGCTGTTTTTT. Translated: CASRSPRANTGELFF.

V is TRBV5-1 and J is TRBJ1-2; TRBD1 is a possible D gene (5 bases). There are 13 residues in the CDR3. V lost 4 bases to trimming and J lost 1 base, with 8 bases between them. Germline loops: CDR1 SGHRS, CDR2 YFSETQ. CDR3: CASSADSNYGYTF. CDR3 nucleotides: TGCGCCAGCAGCGCCGACAGTAACTATGGCTACACCTTC.

To note about this clone: Other DNA sequences of this sample code for an identical CDR3. The chain has TRBV6-2 or TRBV6-3 and TRBJ2-5, with 15 positions matching TRBD2. The length of the CDR3 is 16 residues. V lost 6 bases, J lost 4 bases, and 6 bases stayed unmatched. Per the germline V gene, CDR1 is MNHEY and CDR2 is SVGEGT. The CDR3 DNA sequence: TGTGCCAGCAGCCGAGGACTAGCGGGAGGGAGAGAGACCCAGTACTTC. Its protein is CASSRGLAGGRETQYF.

This clone was seen only once. The V call is TRBV9, the J call TRBJ2-1; D may be TRBD1 (5 bases). The V and J ends lost 0 bases and 3 bases respectively, with 7 bases between them. The germline V gene has CDR1 SGDLS and CDR2 YYNGEE. The CDR3 has 14 residues. In DNA, the CDR3 is TGTGCCAGCAGCGTAGGACAGATCTACAATGAGCAGTTCTTC. Its translation is CASSVGQIYNEQFF.

This clone was picked up a small number of times. The CDR3 loop is CASRPGIDHSNQPQHF. DNA of the CDR3: TGCGCCAGCAGACCGGGGATAGATCATAGCAATCAGCCCCAGCATTTT. The chain is built from TRBV5-1 and TRBJ1-5, with no clear D. Looked up from germline, CDR1 is SGHRS and CDR2 is YFSETQ. The CDR3 runs to 16 residues. Between the trimmed V and J ends, which lost 5 bases and 0 bases, there was a span of 15 bases.

This sequence joins TRBV6-2 or TRBV6-3 and TRBJ2-3; 7 positions match TRBD2. The germline V gene encodes CDR1 MNHEY and CDR2 SVGEGT. The V and J ends lost 2 bases and 1 base, in that order; junction bases with no gene match: 9. The length of the CDR3 is 17 residues. For the CDR3, the DNA is TGTGCCAGCAGTTACGCCGCGGGAGAATGGGGCACAGATACGCAGTATTTT. This gives the protein CASSYAAGEWGTDTQYF.

The V and J genes are TRBV5-6 and TRBJ1-1; D is possibly TRBD1 (6 bases). In germline, CDR1 is SGHDT, CDR2 YYEEEE. This CDR3 is 13 amino acids long. V lost 0 bases, J lost 7 bases, and 10 bases lay in between. The CDR3 protein is CASSLGGPGEAFF. The CDR3 DNA follows: TGTGCCAGCAGCTTGGGGGGGCCGGGTGAAGCTTTCTTT. The full variable domain, in which reference TRBV5-6 and TRBJ1-1 provide the parts outside the CDR3, is DAGVTQSPTHLIKTRGQQVTLRCSPKSGHDTVSWYQQALGQGPQFIFQYYEEEERQRGNFPDRFSGHQFPNYSSELNVNALLLGDSALYLCASSLGGPGEAFFGQGTRLTVV.

The rearrangement joins TRBV7-2 to TRBJ2-7; 8 bases align to TRBD2. This CDR3 contains 15 residues. V gave up 3 bases and J gave up 7 bases; unmatched junction bases: 11. Germline V gene sequence: CDR1 SGHTA, CDR2 FQGNSA. DNA of the CDR3: TGTGCCAGCAGCTTCTCGGGACTAGGGGTGGGGGAGCAGTACTTC. Its protein product is CASSFSGLGVGEQYF.

The CDR3 reads CASTRAANQGYEQFF. DNA of the CDR3: TGTGCCAGTACGAGGGCAGCTAATCAGGGGTATGAGCAGTTCTTC. The chain couples TRBV19 to TRBJ2-1, with D perhaps TRBD1 (6 bases). This CDR3 contains 15 residues. Deletions cut 7 bases from V and 8 bases from J, with 21 bases between. CDR1 and CDR2 from the germline V gene are LNHDA and SQIVND (reference sequence).

The V and J genes are TRBV14 and TRBJ2-5; D unclear. Germline V gives CDR1 SGHDN, CDR2 FVKESK. The V and J ends lost 1 base and 7 bases respectively, with 10 bases between them. This CDR3 is built from 13 residues. In nucleotides, the CDR3 is TGTGCCAGCAGCCAAGCACAGTTCGGGACCCAGTACTTC. Its protein product is CASSQAQFGTQYF.

CDR3 residues: CASSQERGGSSTDTQYF. The CDR3 region has the DNA TGTGCCAGCAGCCAAGAAAGGGGGGGGTCTAGCACAGATACGCAGTATTTT. V usage is TRBV3-1 (or the pseudogene TRBV3-2) and J usage is TRBJ2-3, with D perhaps TRBD2 (7 bases). The V gene's germline CDR1 is LGHDT and CDR2 YNNKEL (reference sequence). V lost 0 bases and J lost 0, with 13 bases in between. This CDR3 comprises 17 residues.

The V call is TRBV18, the J call TRBJ2-7, with a possible D match to TRBD2 (5 bases). The ends were cut back, 2 bases at V and 2 bases at J, with 10 bases in the middle. The germline V gene encodes CDR1 KGHSH and CDR2 LQKENI. The CDR3 sequence is 14 residues long. The CDR3 nucleotides are TGTGCCAGCTCACCAACCGGGATCACCTACGAGCAGTACTTC. Translating it yields CASSPTGITYEQYF.

The rearrangement uses TRBV3-1 (or the pseudogene TRBV3-2) and TRBJ1-6; 10 bases map to TRBD1. The CDR3 sequence is 16 residues long. Germline V gene data show CDR1 as LGHDT and CDR2 as YNNKEL (reference sequence). V trimming: 5 bases; J trimming: 7 bases; junction bases outside the gene matches: 8. CDR3 loop: CASSFPGQGTNSPLHF. The CDR3 DNA is TGTGCCAGCAGCTTTCCGGGACAGGGGACCAATTCACCCCTCCACTTT.

The sample holds one count of this clone. The chain has TRBV2 and TRBJ1-5, with D uncertain. The V gene lost 6 bases and the J gene lost 7 bases, with 13 bases spanning the gap. CDR3 size: 13 residues. Germline V gene data show CDR1 as SNHLY and CDR2 as FYNNEI. CDR3 nucleotides: TGTGCCAGCAGCGCTGATACGGGACAGCCCCAGCATTTT. Residues: CASSADTGQPQHF.

This chain joins TRBV7-9 and TRBJ2-1; 13 nucleotides line up with TRBD2. Germline assignment: CDR1 SEHNR and CDR2 FQNEAQ (reference sequence). CDR3 length: 16 residues. V lost 5 bases and J lost 5; bases outside the gene matches: 6. CDR3 residues: CASSRRGLAGNNEQFF. The CDR3 coding sequence is TGTGCCAGCAGCCGGAGGGGACTAGCGGGAAACAATGAGCAGTTCTTC.

CDR3 sequence: CATEGYPGNEAFF. CDR3 nucleotide sequence: TGTGCCACAGAGGGCTACCCTGGCAATGAAGCTTTCTTT. This chain links TRBV24-1 with TRBJ1-1; D uncertain. Trimming cost V 10 bases and J 7 bases, with 18 bases left between them. This CDR3 spans 13 amino acids. Per the germline V gene, CDR1 is KGHDR and CDR2 is SFDVKD.

The chain has TRBV30 and TRBJ1-6, with D possibly matching TRBD1 (6 bases). Trimming shortened V by 0 bases and J by 7 bases, and 13 bases separated the two germline ends. Germline V CDR1 and CDR2: GTSNPN, SVGIG (reference sequence). This CDR3 is built from 15 residues. DNA of the CDR3: TGTGCCTGGAGTGTATTAACAGGGTCAAATTCACCCCTCCACTTT. Protein product: CAWSVLTGSNSPLHF. Full variable domain (rest looked up from reference TRBV30 and TRBJ1-6): SQTIHQWPATLVQPVGSPLSLECTVEGTSNPNLYWYRQAAGRGLQLLFYSVGIGQISSEVPQNLSASRPQDRQFILSSKKLLLSDSGFYLCAWSVLTGSNSPLHFGNGTRLTVT.

The chain links TRBV6-2 or TRBV6-3 to TRBJ1-2, with D hard to call. The V and J ends lost 6 bases and 5 bases respectively, with 10 bases between them. The germline CDR1 and CDR2 sequences are MNHEY and SVGEGT. The CDR3 sequence is 12 residues long. CDR3 amino acids: CASSIAQYGYTF. The CDR3 DNA reads TGTGCCAGCAGCATCGCTCAGTATGGCTACACCTTC.